This T cell receptor (beta chain) appears in the sequencing data of a study of molecular identifiers for immune sequencing clone quantification. MiXCR was run by TCRdb on the PCR reads, yielding one entry per CDR3 protein. The sample carries around 470,000 distinct CDR3 sequences, over 20% recorded once. This CDR3 is built from 14 residues. Germline V gene sequence: CDR1 SGHNT, CDR2 YYREEE (reference sequence). Deletions cut 0 bases from V and 5 bases from J, with 12 bases between. This clonotype was counted at least ten times. The sequence derives from a human donor in good health. Some libraries in this study had Jurkat cell RNA spiked in. V usage is TRBV5-4 and J usage is TRBJ2-7; D is possibly TRBD1 or TRBD2 (6 bases each). The sample consisted of naive CD8+ T cells from blood, with Jurkat cell RNA spiked in. Subset here: FACS-sorted CD8+CD4-CCR7+CD45RA+ naive T cells. The CDR3 DNA reads as TGTGCCAGCAGCTTGGGTCCGGGGGCAAACGAGCAGTACTTC. This sequence encodes CASSLGPGANEQYF.